This T cell receptor (beta chain) is from a study of cytomegalovirus exposure and HLA in healthy donors. Study-level points and caveats: Earlier results showed most TCR beta V segments being productive about 90% or about 30% of the time. In a later analysis, a genetic analysis reported fewer productive-TCR N-insertions in an Asian-associated ancestry cluster than the cohort average.

This clone showed up just a few times. The antigen remains undetermined. CDR3 size: 18 residues. CDR1 is ENHRY, CDR2 SYGVKD, per germline. The V gene lost 4 bases and the J gene lost 0 bases, with 21 bases spanning the gap. This PCR relied on a set of 60 Vbeta primers and 13 Jbeta primers. Produced via immunoSEQ multiplex PCR; TCRdb's table is partial and in-frame only. This table holds some 130,000 clones, roughly three quarters found once. Sequencing used PBMCs. The rearrangement uses TRBV10-3 and TRBJ1-1; TRBD1 is a possible D gene (5 bases). This sequence originates from a man aged 30-40 years in good health and CMV-seronegative. The CDR3 nucleotides are TGTGCCATCAGTGGTCCGCTGCTTGTGGGGCGAATGAACACTGAAGCTTTCTTT. Its protein product is CAISGPLLVGRMNTEAFF.